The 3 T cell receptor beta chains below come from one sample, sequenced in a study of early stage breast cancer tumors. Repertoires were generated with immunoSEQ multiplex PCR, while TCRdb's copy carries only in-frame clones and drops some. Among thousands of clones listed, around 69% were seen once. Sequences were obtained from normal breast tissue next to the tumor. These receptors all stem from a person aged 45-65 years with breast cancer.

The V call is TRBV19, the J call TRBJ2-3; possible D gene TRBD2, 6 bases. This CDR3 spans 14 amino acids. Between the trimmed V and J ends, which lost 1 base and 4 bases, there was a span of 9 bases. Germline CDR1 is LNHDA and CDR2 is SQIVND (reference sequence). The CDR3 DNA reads TGTGCCAGTAGTATAGGGGGGACTTCAGATACGCAGTATTTT. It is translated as CASSIGGTSDTQYF.

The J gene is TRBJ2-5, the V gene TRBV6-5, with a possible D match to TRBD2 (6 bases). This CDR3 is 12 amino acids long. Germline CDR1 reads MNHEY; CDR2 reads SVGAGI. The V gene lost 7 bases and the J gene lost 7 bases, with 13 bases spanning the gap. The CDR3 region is CASTSRAGTQYF. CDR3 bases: TGTGCCAGCACATCCCGAGCGGGGACCCAGTACTTC.

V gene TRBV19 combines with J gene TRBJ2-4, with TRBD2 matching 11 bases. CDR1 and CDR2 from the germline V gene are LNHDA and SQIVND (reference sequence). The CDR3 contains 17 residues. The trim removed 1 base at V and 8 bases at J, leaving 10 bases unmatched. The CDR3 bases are TGTGCCAGTAGTATAGGGGGTAGCGGGAGGGCAGGGGACATTCAGTACTTC. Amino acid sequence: CASSIGGSGRAGDIQYF.